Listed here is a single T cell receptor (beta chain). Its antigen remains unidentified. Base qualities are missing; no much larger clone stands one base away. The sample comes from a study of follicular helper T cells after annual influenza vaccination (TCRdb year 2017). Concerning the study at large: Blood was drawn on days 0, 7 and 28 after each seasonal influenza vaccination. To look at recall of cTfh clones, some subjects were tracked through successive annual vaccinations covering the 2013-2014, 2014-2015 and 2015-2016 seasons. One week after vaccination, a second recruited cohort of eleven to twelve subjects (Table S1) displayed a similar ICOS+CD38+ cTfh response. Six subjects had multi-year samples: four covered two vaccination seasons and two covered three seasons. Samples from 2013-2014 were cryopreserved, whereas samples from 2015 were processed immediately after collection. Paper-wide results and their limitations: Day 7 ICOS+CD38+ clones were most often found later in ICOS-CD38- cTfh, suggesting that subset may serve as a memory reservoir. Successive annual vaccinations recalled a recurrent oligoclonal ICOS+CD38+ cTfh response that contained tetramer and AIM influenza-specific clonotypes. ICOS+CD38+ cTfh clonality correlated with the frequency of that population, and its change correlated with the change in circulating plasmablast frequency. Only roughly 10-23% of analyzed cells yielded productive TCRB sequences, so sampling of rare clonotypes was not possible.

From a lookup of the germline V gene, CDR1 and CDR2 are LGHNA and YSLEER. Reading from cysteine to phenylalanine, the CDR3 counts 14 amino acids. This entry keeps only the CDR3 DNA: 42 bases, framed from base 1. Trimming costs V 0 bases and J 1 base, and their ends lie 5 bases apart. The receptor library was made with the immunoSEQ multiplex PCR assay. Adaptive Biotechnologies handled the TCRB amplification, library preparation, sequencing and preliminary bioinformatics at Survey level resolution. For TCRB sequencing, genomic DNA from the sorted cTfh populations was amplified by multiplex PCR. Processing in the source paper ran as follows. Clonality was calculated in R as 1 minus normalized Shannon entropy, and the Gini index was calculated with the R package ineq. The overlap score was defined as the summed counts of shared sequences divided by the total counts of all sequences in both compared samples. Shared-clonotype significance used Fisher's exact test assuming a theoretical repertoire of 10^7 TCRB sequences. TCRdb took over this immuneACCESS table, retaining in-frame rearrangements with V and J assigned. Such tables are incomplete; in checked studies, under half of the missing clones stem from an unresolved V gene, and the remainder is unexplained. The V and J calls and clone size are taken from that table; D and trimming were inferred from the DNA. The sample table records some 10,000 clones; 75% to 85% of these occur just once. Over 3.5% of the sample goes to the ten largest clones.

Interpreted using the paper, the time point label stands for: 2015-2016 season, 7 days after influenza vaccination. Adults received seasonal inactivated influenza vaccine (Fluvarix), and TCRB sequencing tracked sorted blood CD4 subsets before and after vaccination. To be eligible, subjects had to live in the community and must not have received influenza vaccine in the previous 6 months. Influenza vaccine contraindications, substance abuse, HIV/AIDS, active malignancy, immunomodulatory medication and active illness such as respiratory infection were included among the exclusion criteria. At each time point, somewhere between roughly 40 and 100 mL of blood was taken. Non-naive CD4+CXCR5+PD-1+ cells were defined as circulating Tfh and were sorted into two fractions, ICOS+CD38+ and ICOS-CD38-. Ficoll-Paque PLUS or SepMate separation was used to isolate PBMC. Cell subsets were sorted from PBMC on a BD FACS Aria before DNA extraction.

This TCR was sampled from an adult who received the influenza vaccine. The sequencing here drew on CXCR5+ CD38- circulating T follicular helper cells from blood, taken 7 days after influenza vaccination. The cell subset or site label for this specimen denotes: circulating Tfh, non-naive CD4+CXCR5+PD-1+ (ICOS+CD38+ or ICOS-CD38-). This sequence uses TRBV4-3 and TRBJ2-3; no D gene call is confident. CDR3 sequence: CASSQDAGTDTQYF. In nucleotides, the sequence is TGCGCCAGCAGCCAAGACGCAGGCACAGATACGCAGTATTTT.